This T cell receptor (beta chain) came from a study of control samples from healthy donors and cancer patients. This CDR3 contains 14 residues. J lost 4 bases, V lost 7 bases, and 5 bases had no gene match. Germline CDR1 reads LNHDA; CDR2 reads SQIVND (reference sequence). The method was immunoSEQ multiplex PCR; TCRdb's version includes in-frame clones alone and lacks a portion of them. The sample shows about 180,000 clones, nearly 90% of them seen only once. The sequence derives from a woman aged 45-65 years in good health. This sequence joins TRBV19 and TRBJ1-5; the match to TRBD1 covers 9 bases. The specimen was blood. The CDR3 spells CASKNRGPNQPQHF. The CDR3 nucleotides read TGTGCCAGTAAGAACAGGGGGCCAAATCAGCCCCAGCATTTT.